These T cell receptor beta chains were read from a single sample in a study of blood T cell repertoires in COVID-19. Method: immunoSEQ multiplex PCR; TCRdb's copy keeps in-frame clones and lacks some. The sample shows approximately 440,000 clones, about 87% of them seen only once. The sample comprised peripheral blood. The receptors were gathered from a woman aged 45-59 years with COVID-19, enrolled during active disease. The CDR3 runs from the conserved cysteine through the conserved F or W. D genes are given only for firm matches. Clone size is shown for a subset of rows, as once, few, many or a class of expanded clone.

TRBV18	TRBJ2-3	once	TRBD2	TGTGCCAGCTCACCCTTAGCGGGGATTCGAGATACGCAGTATTTT	CASSPLAGIRDTQYF
TRBV6-2/TRBV6-3	TRBJ1-1	NA	NA	TGTGCCAGCAGTTACTCGGCAGGGAACACTGAAGCTTTCTTT	CASSYSAGNTEAFF
TRBV3-1/TRBV3-2	TRBJ2-7	few	NA	TGTGCCAGCAGCCAGCGCGGGGCTTCCTCCTACGAGCAGTACTTC	CASSQRGASSYEQYF
TRBV18	TRBJ2-7	NA	TRBD2	TGTGCCAGCTCACCACAGTGGTCAGCGGGGGGAAACTCCGCCTACGAGCAGTACTTC	CASSPQWSAGGNSAYEQYF
TRBV5-1	TRBJ2-3	NA	TRBD2	TGCGCCAGCAGCTTGTCGGGGAGCGGGGGGGCAAGAGATACGCAGTATTTT	CASSLSGSGGARDTQYF
TRBV29-1	TRBJ1-2	once	NA	TGCAGCGTTTACAACTCCCGGACCATGGGGGGATTGGATGGCTACACCTTC	CSVYNSRTMGGLDGYTF
TRBV5-1	TRBJ2-7	NA	NA	TGCGCCAGCAGCTTAACCGGACAGTTCGAGCAGTACTTC	CASSLTGQFEQYF
TRBV2	TRBJ1-2	NA	NA	TGTGCCAGCAGTGATAATCGGGGGAGGAACTATGGCTACACCTTC	CASSDNRGRNYGYTF
TRBV7-8	TRBJ1-6	NA	TRBD1	TGTGCCAGCAGCACAAAGGGGGCGCCGGGATCACCCCTCCACTTT	CASSTKGAPGSPLHF
TRBV7-8	TRBJ1-4	NA	NA	TGTGCCAGCAGCCCACAGGGAACTAATGAAAAACTGTTTTTT	CASSPQGTNEKLFF
TRBV5-1	TRBJ1-5	NA	NA	TGCGCCAGCAGCGCCGACGGAGCTGTGGAGCAGCCCCAGCATTTT	CASSADGAVEQPQHF
TRBV27	TRBJ2-3	NA	TRBD1	TGTGCCAGCAGCAATGGACAGGGTGGGGATACGCAGTATTTT	CASSNGQGGDTQYF
TRBV9	TRBJ2-3	NA	NA	TGTGCCAGCAGCGCACCCGGGACTTCGACAGATACGCAGTATTTT	CASSAPGTSTDTQYF
TRBV13	TRBJ2-1	NA	TRBD2	TGTGCCAGCAGCGCGGGGGGGCGGAGTGGTGAGCAGTTCTTC	CASSAGGRSGEQFF
TRBV6-6	TRBJ1-2	few	TRBD1	TGTGCCAGCAGTTCCCACGGACAGGGGGATGACGGCTACACCTTC	CASSSHGQGDDGYTF
TRBV30	TRBJ1-2	NA	NA	TGTGCCTGGAGTCAACCCCTCGGTGCGGGAATCAATGGCTACACCTTC	CAWSQPLGAGINGYTF
TRBV9	TRBJ1-4	NA	NA	TGTGCCAGCAGCTCCAGGGTGTCTAATGAAAAACTGTTTTTT	CASSSRVSNEKLFF
TRBV9	TRBJ2-3	NA	TRBD2	TGTGCCAGCAGCAGACTAGCGTCGGATACGCAGTATTTT	CASSRLASDTQYF
TRBV5-4	TRBJ1-1	NA	NA	TGTGCCAGCAGCCTCCTTAAGAACACTGAAGCTTTCTTT	CASSLLKNTEAFF
TRBV5-1	TRBJ1-1	NA	NA	TGCGCCAGCAGCCTATTTAGGACAGAAGCTTTCTTT	CASSLFRTEAFF
TRBV30	TRBJ1-3	few	NA	TGTGCCTCCAACGGGGGTGCAGGAAACACCATATATTTT	CASNGGAGNTIYF
TRBV27	TRBJ2-7	NA	TRBD2	TGTGCCAGCAGTACATTAGCGGGGGTAAACTACGAGCAGTACTTC	CASSTLAGVNYEQYF
TRBV11-3	TRBJ2-7	NA	NA	TGTGCCAGCAACCTACCCGGGGAGGGGGAGGTCCCCTACGAGCAGTACTTC	CASNLPGEGEVPYEQYF
TRBV7-9	TRBJ1-1	NA	TRBD1	TGTGCCAGCAGCTTAGCGCTTGGGACAGGGGAGCCAGCTTTCTTT	CASSLALGTGEPAFF
TRBV30	TRBJ2-3	NA	TRBD2	TGTGCCTGGAGTGTACAGCGGGGGGGCGCAGATACGCAGTATTTT	CAWSVQRGGADTQYF
TRBV6-6	TRBJ1-2	NA	NA	TGTGCCAGCCAGGAATTCTATGGCTACACCTTC	CASQEFYGYTF
TRBV18	TRBJ1-2	few	TRBD1	TGTGCCAGCTCACCGGAGACAGGGAGAGGCTACACCTTC	CASSPETGRGYTF
TRBV2	TRBJ1-5	few	NA	TGTGCCAGCTCCGGGTCCCGGAATAGCAATCAGCCCCAGCATTTT	CASSGSRNSNQPQHF
TRBV19	TRBJ1-2	NA	NA	NA	CASLPARTGSFGNGYTF
TRBV11-2	TRBJ1-1	NA	NA	TGTGCCAGCAGCTTAGGAACAGGGTCGATGAACACTGAAGCTTTCTTT	CASSLGTGSMNTEAFF
TRBV5-1	TRBJ2-3	NA	NA	TGCGCCAGCAGCTTGAGAGGGGGTGTGGCAGATACGCAGTATTTT	CASSLRGGVADTQYF
TRBV7-9	TRBJ1-5	many	TRBD1	TGTGCCAGCAGCACCACAGGGGGCGAACGCAATCAGCCCCAGCATTTT	CASSTTGGERNQPQHF
TRBV6-5	TRBJ1-6	NA	NA	TGTGCCAGCAGTTCTAGTCTGGGTTATTATAATTCACCCCTCCACTTT	CASSSSLGYYNSPLHF
TRBV12-3/TRBV12-4	TRBJ1-6	NA	NA	TGTGCCAGCAGTTGGGCAGTAAATTCACCCCTCCACTTT	CASSWAVNSPLHF
TRBV15	TRBJ1-3	NA	TRBD1	TGTGCCACCAGCAGAGATAGGGCAGGGGGCATCGGAAACACCATATATTTT	CATSRDRAGGIGNTIYF
TRBV2	TRBJ2-7	NA	NA	TGTGCCAGCAGCCCGGGTCCGGACTACGAGCAGTACTTC	CASSPGPDYEQYF
TRBV24-1	TRBJ2-1	NA	NA	TGTGCCACCAGTGATTTGGATCGGGGGGCGCAGAATGAGCAGTTCTTC	CATSDLDRGAQNEQFF
TRBV1	TRBJ1-2	NA	NA	TGCACCAGCAGCCAAGCTAAAGAGGTTTTCTACACCTTC	CTSSQAKEVFYTF
TRBV5-1	TRBJ2-1	once	TRBD2	TGCGCCAGCAGCTTGCGCCCAGCGGGGGACAATGAGCAGTTCTTC	CASSLRPAGDNEQFF
TRBV15	TRBJ1-2	NA	TRBD1	TGTGCCACCAGTCGGGACAGGGCTTCTAACTATGGCTACACCTTC	CATSRDRASNYGYTF
TRBV18	TRBJ1-2	NA	NA	TGTGCCAGCTCACCAGAGACAGACTCCTATGGCTACACCTTC	CASSPETDSYGYTF
TRBV3-1/TRBV3-2	TRBJ2-5	NA	NA	TGTGCCAGCAGCCAAGTACGGGGTGGGACCCAGTACTTC	CASSQVRGGTQYF
TRBV10-3	TRBJ2-3	NA	TRBD2	TGTGCCAACGCGAATAGCGGGGGGGGCAAGGATACGCAGTATTTT	CANANSGGGKDTQYF
TRBV30	TRBJ2-3	NA	NA	TGTGCCTGGTTGCGGCGCGGTGGCACAGATACGCAGTATTTT	CAWLRRGGTDTQYF
TRBV6-5	TRBJ1-4	once	NA	TGTGCCAGCGCTCCGGGAGATAAGGAAAAACTGTTTTTT	CASAPGDKEKLFF
TRBV5-1	TRBJ1-1	NA	NA	TGCGCCAGCGGCGCCGGGACAGAAGCTTTCTTT	CASGAGTEAFF
TRBV7-9	TRBJ2-7	NA	NA	TGTGCCAGCAGCTCGACTAAGGATTCGCAGTACTTC	CASSSTKDSQYF